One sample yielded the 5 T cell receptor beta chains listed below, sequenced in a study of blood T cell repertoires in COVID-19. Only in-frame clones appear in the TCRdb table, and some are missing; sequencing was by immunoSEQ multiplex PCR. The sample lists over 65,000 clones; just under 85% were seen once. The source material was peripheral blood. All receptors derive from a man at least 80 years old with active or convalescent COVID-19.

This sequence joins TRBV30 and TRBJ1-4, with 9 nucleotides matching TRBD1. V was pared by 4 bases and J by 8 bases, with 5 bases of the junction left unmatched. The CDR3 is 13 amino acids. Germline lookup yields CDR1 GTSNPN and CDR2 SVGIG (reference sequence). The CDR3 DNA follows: TGTGCCTGGACGGACAGGGGAAGGGAAAAACTGTTTTTT. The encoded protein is CAWTDRGREKLFF.

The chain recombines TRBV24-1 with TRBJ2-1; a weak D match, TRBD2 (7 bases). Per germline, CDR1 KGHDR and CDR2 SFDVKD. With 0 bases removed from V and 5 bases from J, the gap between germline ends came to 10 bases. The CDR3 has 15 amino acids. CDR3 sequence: CATSDLGGADNEQFF. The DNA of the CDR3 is TGTGCCACCAGTGATTTGGGGGGGGCCGACAATGAGCAGTTCTTC.

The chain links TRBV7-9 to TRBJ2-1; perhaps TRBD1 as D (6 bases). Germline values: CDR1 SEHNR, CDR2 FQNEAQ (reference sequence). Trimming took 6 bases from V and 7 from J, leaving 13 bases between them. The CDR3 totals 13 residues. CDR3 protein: CASRLQGRNEQFF. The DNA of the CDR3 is TGTGCCAGCAGGCTACAGGGAAGAAATGAGCAGTTCTTC.

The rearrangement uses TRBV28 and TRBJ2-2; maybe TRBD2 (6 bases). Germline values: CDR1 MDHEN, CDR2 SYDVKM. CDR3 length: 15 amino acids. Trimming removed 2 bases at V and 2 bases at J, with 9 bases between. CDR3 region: CASSLGRPNTGELFF. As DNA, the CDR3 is TGTGCCAGCAGTTTAGGGAGGCCCAACACCGGGGAGCTGTTTTTT.

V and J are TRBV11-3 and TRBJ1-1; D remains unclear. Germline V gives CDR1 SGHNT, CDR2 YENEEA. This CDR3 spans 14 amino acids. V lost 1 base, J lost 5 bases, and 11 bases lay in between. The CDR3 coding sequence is TGTGCCAGCAGCTTAGGCGAGGGCCGAACTGAAGCTTTCTTT. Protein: CASSLGEGRTEAFF.